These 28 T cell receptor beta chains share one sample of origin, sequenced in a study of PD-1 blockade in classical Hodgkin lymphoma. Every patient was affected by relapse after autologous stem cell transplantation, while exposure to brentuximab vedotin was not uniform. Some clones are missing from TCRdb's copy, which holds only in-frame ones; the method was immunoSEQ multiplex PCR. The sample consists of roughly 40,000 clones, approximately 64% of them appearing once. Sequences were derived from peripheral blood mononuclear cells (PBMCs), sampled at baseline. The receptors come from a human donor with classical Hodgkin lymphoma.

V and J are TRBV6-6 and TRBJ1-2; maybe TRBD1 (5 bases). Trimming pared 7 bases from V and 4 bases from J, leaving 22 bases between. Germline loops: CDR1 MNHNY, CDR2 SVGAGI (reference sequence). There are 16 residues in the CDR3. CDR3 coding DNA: TGTGCCAGCACCCTAAGTCGGCTGACAGATACCTATGGCTACACCTTC. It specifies CASTLSRLTDTYGYTF.

The CDR3 reads CASSVLSGGGEKLFF. In DNA form, the CDR3 reads TGTGCCAGCAGCGTACTCTCAGGGGGTGGGGAAAAACTGTTTTTT. V gene TRBV9 combines with J gene TRBJ1-4; 7 nucleotides line up with TRBD1. The V gene's germline CDR1 is SGDLS and CDR2 YYNGEE. The V gene end was trimmed by 1 base and the J gene end by 8 bases; junction bases not matched to a gene: 8. The CDR3 runs 15 residues.

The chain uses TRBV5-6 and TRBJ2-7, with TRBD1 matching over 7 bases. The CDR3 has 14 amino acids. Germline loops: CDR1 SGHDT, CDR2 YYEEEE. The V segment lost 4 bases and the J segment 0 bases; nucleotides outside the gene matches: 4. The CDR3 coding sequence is TGTGCCAGCAGCCCGACAGGGAGCTCCTACGAGCAGTACTTC. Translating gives CASSPTGSSYEQYF.

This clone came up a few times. The CDR3 spells CASSKTGGSGYTF. CDR3 bases: TGTGCCAGCAGCAAGACAGGGGGCTCTGGCTACACCTTC. This rearrangement joins TRBV6-5 to TRBJ1-2, with 10 bases matching TRBD1. Trimming at V came to 6 bases and at J to 7 bases, leaving 5 bases not matched to a gene. Germline CDR1 is MNHEY and CDR2 is SVGAGI. The CDR3 is made up of 13 amino acids.

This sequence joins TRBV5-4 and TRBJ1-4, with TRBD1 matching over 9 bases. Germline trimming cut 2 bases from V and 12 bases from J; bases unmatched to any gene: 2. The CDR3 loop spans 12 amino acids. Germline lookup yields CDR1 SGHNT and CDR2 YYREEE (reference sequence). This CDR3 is CASSFRTGELFF. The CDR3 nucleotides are TGTGCCAGCAGCTTTAGGACAGGGGAACTGTTTTTT.

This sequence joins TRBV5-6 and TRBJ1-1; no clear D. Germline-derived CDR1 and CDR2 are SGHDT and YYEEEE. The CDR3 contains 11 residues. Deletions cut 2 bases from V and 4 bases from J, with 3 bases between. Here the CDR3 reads CASSFGTEAFF. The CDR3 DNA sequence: TGTGCCAGCAGCTTTGGCACTGAAGCTTTCTTT.

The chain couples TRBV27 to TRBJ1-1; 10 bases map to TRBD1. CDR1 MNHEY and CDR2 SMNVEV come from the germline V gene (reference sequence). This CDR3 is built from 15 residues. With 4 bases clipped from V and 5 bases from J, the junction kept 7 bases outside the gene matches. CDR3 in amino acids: CASSYPGTGVTEAFF. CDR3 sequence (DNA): TGTGCCAGCAGTTACCCCGGGACAGGGGTGACTGAAGCTTTCTTT.

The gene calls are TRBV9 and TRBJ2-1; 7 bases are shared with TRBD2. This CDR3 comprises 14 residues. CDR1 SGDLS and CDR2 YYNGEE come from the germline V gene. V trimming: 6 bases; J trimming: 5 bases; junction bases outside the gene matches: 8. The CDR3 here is CASKREGPHNEQFF. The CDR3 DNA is TGTGCCAGCAAGAGGGAGGGCCCCCACAATGAGCAGTTCTTC.

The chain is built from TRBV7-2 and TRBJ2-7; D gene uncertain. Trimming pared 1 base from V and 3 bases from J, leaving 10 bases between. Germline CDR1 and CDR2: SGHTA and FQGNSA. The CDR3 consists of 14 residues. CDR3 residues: CASSLGVVDYEQYF. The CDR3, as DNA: TGTGCCAGCAGCTTAGGGGTGGTCGACTACGAGCAGTACTTC. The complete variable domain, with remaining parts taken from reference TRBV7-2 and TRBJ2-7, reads GAGVSQSPSNKVTEKGKDVELRCDPISGHTALYWYRQSLGQGLEFLIYFQGNSAPDKSGLPSDRFSAERTGGSVSTLTIQRTQQEDSAVYLCASSLGVVDYEQYFGPGTRLTVT.

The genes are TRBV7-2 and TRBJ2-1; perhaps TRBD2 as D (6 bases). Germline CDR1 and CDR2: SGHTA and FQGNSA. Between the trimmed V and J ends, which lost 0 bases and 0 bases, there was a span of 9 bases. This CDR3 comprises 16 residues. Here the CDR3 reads CASSLAHGGSYNEQFF. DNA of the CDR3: TGTGCCAGCAGCTTAGCGCACGGGGGCTCCTACAATGAGCAGTTCTTC.

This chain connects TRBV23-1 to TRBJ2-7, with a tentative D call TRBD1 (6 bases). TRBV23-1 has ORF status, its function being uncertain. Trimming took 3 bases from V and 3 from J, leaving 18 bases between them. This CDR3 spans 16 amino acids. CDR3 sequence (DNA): TGCGCCAGCAGTCACTCCAGGGGACCGAGGGGCTACGAGCAGTACTTC. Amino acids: CASSHSRGPRGYEQYF.

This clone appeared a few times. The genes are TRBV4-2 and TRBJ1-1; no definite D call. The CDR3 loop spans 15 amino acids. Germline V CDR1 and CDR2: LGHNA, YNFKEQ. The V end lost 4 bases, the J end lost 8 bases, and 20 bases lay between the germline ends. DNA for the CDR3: TGTGCCAGCAGCCCCCGGACGGGGTTTGACGAGGAAGCTTTCTTT. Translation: CASSPRTGFDEEAFF.

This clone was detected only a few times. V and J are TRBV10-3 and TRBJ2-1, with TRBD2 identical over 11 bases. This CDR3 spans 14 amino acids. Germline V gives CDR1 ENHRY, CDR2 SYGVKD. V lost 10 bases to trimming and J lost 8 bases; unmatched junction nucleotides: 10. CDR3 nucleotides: TGTGCCACATTTAGCGGGGGGGCTTCCGATGAGCAGTTCTTC. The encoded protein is CATFSGGASDEQFF.

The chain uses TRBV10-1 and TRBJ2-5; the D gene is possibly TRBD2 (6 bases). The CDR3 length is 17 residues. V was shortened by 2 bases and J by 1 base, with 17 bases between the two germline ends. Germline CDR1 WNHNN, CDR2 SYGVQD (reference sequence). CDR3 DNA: TGCGCCAGCAGTGAGCCTTGGGCTAGCGCCGTCCAAGAGACCCAGTACTTC. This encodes CASSEPWASAVQETQYF.

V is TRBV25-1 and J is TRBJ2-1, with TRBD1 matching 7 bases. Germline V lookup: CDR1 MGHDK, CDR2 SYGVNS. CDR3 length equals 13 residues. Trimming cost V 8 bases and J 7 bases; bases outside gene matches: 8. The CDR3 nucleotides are TGTGCCAGCGACAGACAGGGATTGAATGAGCAGTTCTTC. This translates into CASDRQGLNEQFF.

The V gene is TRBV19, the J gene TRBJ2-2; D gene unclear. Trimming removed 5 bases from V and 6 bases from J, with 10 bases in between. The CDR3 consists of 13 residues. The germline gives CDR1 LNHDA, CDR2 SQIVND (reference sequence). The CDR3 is CASSFLLAGELFF. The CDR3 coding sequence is TGTGCCAGTAGTTTTTTACTGGCCGGGGAGCTGTTTTTT.

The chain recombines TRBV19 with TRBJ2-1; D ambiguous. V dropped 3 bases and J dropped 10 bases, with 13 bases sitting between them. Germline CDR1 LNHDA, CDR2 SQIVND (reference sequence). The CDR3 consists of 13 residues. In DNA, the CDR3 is TGTGCCAGTAGTATGGTCCCCCGGCTCGAGCAGTTCTTC. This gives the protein CASSMVPRLEQFF.

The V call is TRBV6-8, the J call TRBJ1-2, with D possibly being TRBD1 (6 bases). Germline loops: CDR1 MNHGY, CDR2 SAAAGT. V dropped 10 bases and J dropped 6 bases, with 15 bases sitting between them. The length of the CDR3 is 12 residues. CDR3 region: CATLRGVDGYTF. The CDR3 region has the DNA TGTGCCACCTTGAGGGGGGTCGATGGCTACACCTTC.

CDR3 residues: CASSILPETGTEYEQYF. The CDR3, as DNA: TGTGCCAGTAGTATCCTCCCTGAAACCGGGACAGAATACGAGCAGTACTTC. The chain has TRBV19 and TRBJ2-7, with 7 positions matching TRBD1. CDR1 LNHDA and CDR2 SQIVND come from the germline V gene (reference sequence). The junction had 15 bases not matched to a gene; V was cut back by 3 bases and J by 4 bases. The CDR3 sequence is 17 residues long.

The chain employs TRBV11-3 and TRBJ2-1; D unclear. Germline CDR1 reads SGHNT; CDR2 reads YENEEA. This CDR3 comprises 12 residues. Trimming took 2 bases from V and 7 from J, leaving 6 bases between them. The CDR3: CASSLNSNEQFF. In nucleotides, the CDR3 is TGTGCCAGCAGCTTAAACAGTAATGAGCAGTTCTTC.

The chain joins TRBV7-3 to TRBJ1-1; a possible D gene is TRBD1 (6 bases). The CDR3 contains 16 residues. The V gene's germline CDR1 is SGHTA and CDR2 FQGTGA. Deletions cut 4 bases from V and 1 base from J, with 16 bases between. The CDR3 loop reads CASSSTGRVGNTEAFF. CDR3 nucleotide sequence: TGTGCCAGCAGCTCGACAGGTCGGGTCGGGAACACTGAAGCTTTCTTT.

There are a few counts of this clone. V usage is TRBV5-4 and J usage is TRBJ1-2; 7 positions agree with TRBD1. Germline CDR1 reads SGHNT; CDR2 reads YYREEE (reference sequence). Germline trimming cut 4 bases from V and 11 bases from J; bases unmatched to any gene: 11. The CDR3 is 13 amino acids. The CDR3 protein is CASSPGTTGPYTF. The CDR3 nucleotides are TGTGCCAGCAGCCCTGGGACGACAGGGCCGTACACCTTC.

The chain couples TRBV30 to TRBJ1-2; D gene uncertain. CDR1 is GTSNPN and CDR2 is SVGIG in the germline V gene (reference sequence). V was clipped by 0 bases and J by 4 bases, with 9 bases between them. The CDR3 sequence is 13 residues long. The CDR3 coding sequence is TGTGCCTGGAGTGTTAACGAGGCCTATGGCTACACCTTC. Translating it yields CAWSVNEAYGYTF.

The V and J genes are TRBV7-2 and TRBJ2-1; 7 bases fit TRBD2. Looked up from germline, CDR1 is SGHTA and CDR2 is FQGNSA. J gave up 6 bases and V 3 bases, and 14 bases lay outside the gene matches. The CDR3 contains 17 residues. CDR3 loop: CASSFGRRILAVNEQFF. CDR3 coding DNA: TGTGCCAGCAGCTTTGGTCGTCGAATTCTAGCGGTCAATGAGCAGTTCTTC.

The CDR3 loop is CASSAHGWGAYNEQFF. The CDR3 nucleotides are TGTGCCAGCAGCGCCCATGGGTGGGGGGCCTACAATGAGCAGTTCTTC. This sequence joins TRBV21-1 and TRBJ2-1; the D call TRBD2 from the table was never checked on the DNA. TRBV21-1 is a pseudogene segment. There are 16 residues in the CDR3.

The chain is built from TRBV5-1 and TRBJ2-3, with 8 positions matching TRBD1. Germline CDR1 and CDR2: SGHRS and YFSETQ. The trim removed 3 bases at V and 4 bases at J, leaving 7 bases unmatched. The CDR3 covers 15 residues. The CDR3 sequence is CASSSGQGGADTQYF. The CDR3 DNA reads TGCGCCAGCAGCTCCGGACAGGGTGGAGCAGATACGCAGTATTTT. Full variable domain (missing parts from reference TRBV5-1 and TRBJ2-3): KAGVTQTPRYLIKTRGQQVTLSCSPISGHRSVSWYQQTPGQGLQFLFEYFSETQRNKGNFPGRFSGRQFSNSRSEMNVSTLELGDSALYLCASSSGQGGADTQYFGPGTRLTVL.

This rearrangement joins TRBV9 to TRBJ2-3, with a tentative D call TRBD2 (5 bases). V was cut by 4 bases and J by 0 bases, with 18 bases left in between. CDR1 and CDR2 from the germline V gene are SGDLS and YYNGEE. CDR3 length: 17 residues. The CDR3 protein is CASSPQRQSGSTDTQYF. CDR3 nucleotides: TGTGCCAGCAGCCCCCAGCGGCAATCGGGAAGCACAGATACGCAGTATTTT.

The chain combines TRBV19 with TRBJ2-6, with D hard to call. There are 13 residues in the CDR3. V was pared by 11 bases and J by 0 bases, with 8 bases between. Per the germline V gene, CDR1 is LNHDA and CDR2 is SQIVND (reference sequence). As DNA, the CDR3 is TGTGCCGGATCAAGCTCTGGGGCCAACGTCCTGACTTTC. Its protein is CAGSSSGANVLTF. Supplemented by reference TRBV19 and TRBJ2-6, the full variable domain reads DGGITQSPKYLFRKEGQNVTLSCEQNLNHDAMYWYRQDPGQGLRLIYYSQIVNDFQKGDIAEGYSVSREKKESFPLTVTSAQKNPTAFYLCAGSSSGANVLTFGAGSRLTVL.